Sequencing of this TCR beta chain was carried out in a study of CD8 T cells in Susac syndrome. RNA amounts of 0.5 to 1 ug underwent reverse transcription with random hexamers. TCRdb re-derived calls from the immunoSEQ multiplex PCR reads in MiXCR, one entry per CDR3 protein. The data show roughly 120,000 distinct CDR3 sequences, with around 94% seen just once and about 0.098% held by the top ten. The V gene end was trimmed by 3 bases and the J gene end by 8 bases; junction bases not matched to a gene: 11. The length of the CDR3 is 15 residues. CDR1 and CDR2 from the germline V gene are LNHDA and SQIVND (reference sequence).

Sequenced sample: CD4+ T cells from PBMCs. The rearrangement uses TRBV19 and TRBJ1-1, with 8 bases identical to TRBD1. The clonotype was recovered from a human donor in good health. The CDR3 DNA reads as TGTGCCAGTAGTATTTCGGGGGCTCGGGACAGGGAAGCTTTCTTT. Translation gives CASSISGARDREAFF. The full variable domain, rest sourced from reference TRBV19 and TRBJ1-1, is DGGITQSPKYLFRKEGQNVTLSCEQNLNHDAMYWYRQDPGQGLRLIYYSQIVNDFQKGDIAEGYSVSREKKESFPLTVTSAQKNPTAFYLCASSISGARDREAFFGQGTRLTVV.